Shown below are 23 T cell receptor beta chains from a single sample sequenced in a study of cytotoxic CD8 clonotypes in ibrutinib-treated CLL. Using immunoSEQ multiplex PCR, the repertoire was profiled, and TCRdb retains in-frame clones only, with some absent. This sample carries around 160,000 clones, roughly 86% of them seen once, and the ten largest clones take roughly 1.9%. The specimen comprised PBMCs, sampled after 12 months of ibrutinib treatment. The receptors here all came from a human donor with chronic lymphocytic leukemia.

The genes are TRBV5-4 and TRBJ1-2; D is uncertain. Germline V gives CDR1 SGHNT, CDR2 YYREEE (reference sequence). V lost 0 bases, J lost 0 bases, and 3 bases lay in between. This CDR3 is 13 amino acids long. As DNA, the CDR3 is TGTGCCAGCAGCTTGGGAACTAACTATGGCTACACCTTC. Translating gives CASSLGTNYGYTF.

The chain couples TRBV28 to TRBJ1-4; D possibly corresponds to TRBD1 (6 bases). V was clipped by 3 bases and J by 7 bases, with 18 bases between them. This CDR3 contains 16 residues. Germline loops: CDR1 MDHEN, CDR2 SYDVKM. DNA of the CDR3: TGTGCCAGCAGTTTGTCCTGGAAGGGGGTGGGTGAAAAACTGTTTTTT. It codes for CASSLSWKGVGEKLFF.

The V call is TRBV19, the J call TRBJ1-4, with a tentative D call TRBD1 (5 bases). V was trimmed by 6 bases and J by 0 bases, leaving 14 bases between them. Germline assignment: CDR1 LNHDA and CDR2 SQIVND (reference sequence). CDR3 length: 16 residues. CDR3 region: CASSSGTTATNEKLFF. CDR3 bases: TGTGCCAGTAGCAGCGGGACTACCGCAACTAATGAAAAACTGTTTTTT. The full variable domain, rest sourced from reference TRBV19 and TRBJ1-4, is DGGITQSPKYLFRKEGQNVTLSCEQNLNHDAMYWYRQDPGQGLRLIYYSQIVNDFQKGDIAEGYSVSREKKESFPLTVTSAQKNPTAFYLCASSSGTTATNEKLFFGSGTQLSVL.

Regarding this clone: At the DNA level, this CDR3 is encoded by other sequences in the same sample as well. The genes are TRBV9 and TRBJ2-3; D uncertain. The V gene lost 0 bases and the J gene lost 3 bases, with 2 bases spanning the gap. The CDR3 extends over 12 amino acids. Germline V lookup: CDR1 SGDLS, CDR2 YYNGEE. CDR3 DNA: TGTGCCAGCAGCGTAGCAACAGATACGCAGTATTTT. It codes for CASSVATDTQYF.

The rearrangement links TRBV7-2 to TRBJ1-1; TRBD1 aligns across 10 bases. This CDR3 region has 14 residues. Germline V gives CDR1 SGHTA, CDR2 FQGNSA. J lost 4 bases, V lost 5 bases, and 4 bases had no gene match. The CDR3 loop is CASSVWTGGTEAFF. CDR3 coding DNA: TGTGCCAGCAGCGTCTGGACAGGGGGCACTGAAGCTTTCTTT.

This clone was counted a few times. The rearrangement joins TRBV15 to TRBJ1-3, with 9 bases matching TRBD1. The V segment lost 1 base and the J segment 4 bases; nucleotides outside the gene matches: 2. The CDR3 runs to 15 residues. Germline loops: CDR1 LNHNV, CDR2 YYDKDF (reference sequence). DNA for the CDR3: TGTGCCACCAGCAGAGCCGGGACAGGGGGAAACACCATATATTTT. It specifies CATSRAGTGGNTIYF.

This clone showed up many times. The chain joins TRBV5-8 to TRBJ1-1; D is possibly TRBD1 (5 bases). Germline values: CDR1 SGHTS, CDR2 YDEGEE. The CDR3 consists of 17 residues. Trimming left V 5 bases short and J 1 base short, with 21 bases between. The CDR3 loop reads CASRLGWGGVRNTEAFF. CDR3 DNA: TGTGCCAGCAGACTAGGTTGGGGAGGGGTCCGGAACACTGAAGCTTTCTTT.

This clone was seen once. The V gene is TRBV29-1, the J gene TRBJ1-1, with TRBD1 matching over 8 bases. The V and J ends lost 8 bases and 0 bases, in that order; junction bases with no gene match: 14. Germline V gives CDR1 SQVTM, CDR2 ANQGSEA. The CDR3 spans 16 residues. This CDR3 reads CSSPGPGTGMNTEAFF. The DNA for the CDR3 is TGCAGCTCCCCGGGGCCCGGGACAGGAATGAACACTGAAGCTTTCTTT.

This clone was counted once. This rearrangement joins TRBV7-8 to TRBJ1-1; perhaps TRBD1 as D (5 bases). Germline CDR1 and CDR2: SGHVS and FQNEAQ. The CDR3 consists of 12 residues. V lost 6 bases and J lost 6, with 11 bases in between. The CDR3 coding sequence is TGTGCCAGCAGACGTACAGGTCCTGAAGCTTTCTTT. Its translation: CASRRTGPEAFF. Variable domain in full (rest from reference TRBV7-8 and TRBJ1-1): GAGVSQSPRYKVAKRGQDVALRCDPISGHVSLFWYQQALGQGPEFLTYFQNEAQLDKSGLPSDRFFAERPEGSVSTLKIQRTQQEDSAVYLCASRRTGPEAFFGQGTRLTVV.

CDR3 DNA sequence: TGTGCCAGCTCCGTGATGGATCCGGGACAAGCAAACTATGGCTACACCTTC. This codes for CASSVMDPGQANYGYTF. This chain connects TRBV18 to TRBJ1-2, with D perhaps TRBD1 (6 bases). This CDR3 comprises 17 residues. The germline V and J ends were trimmed by 6 bases and 2 bases, with 22 bases remaining between them. Germline V CDR1 and CDR2: KGHSH, LQKENI. Drawing the rest from reference TRBV18 and TRBJ1-2, the complete variable domain is NAGVMQNPRHLVRRRGQEARLRCSPMKGHSHVYWYRQLPEEGLKFMVYLQKENIIDESGMPKERFSAEFPKEGPSILRIQQVVRGDSAAYFCASSVMDPGQANYGYTFGSGTRLTVV.

The V gene is TRBV19, the J gene TRBJ2-1, with D perhaps matching TRBD1 or TRBD2 (6 bases each). The CDR3 contains 15 residues. Trimming removed 3 bases at V and 4 bases at J, with 13 bases between. Looked up from germline, CDR1 is LNHDA and CDR2 is SQIVND (reference sequence). The CDR3 coding sequence is TGTGCCAGTAGTATGGGGGCGGGGTTATACAATGAGCAGTTCTTC. This translates into CASSMGAGLYNEQFF.

Details on this clone: The junction and the germline gene differ at one end; a read error may be behind it. The chain has TRBV7-2 and TRBJ2-1; the D is unclear. The CDR3 is 12 residues long. Looked up from germline, CDR1 is SGHTA and CDR2 is FQGNSA. The CDR3 reads CASSHGGPGSIF. In nucleotides, the CDR3 is TGTGCCAGCAGCCACGGTGGGCCGGGTAGCATCTTC. The full variable domain, with the rest looked up from reference TRBV7-2 and TRBJ2-1, is GAGVSQSPSNKVTEKGKDVELRCDPISGHTALYWYRQSLGQGLEFLIYFQGNSAPDKSGLPSDRFSAERTGGSVSTLTIQRTQQEDSAVYLCASSHGGPGSIFGPGTRLTVL.

This clone was counted only a few times. CDR3 coding DNA: TGTGCCAGCAGTGAGGACAGGGGATTCCCTAACACCGGGGAGCTGTTTTTT. Residues: CASSEDRGFPNTGELFF. The rearrangement links TRBV6-1 to TRBJ2-2; TRBD1 matches at 9 bases. V dropped 3 bases and J dropped 2; count of bases not matched to a gene: 7. The CDR3 is 17 amino acids. In germline, CDR1 is MNHNS, CDR2 SASEGT.

This clone came up once. The chain recombines TRBV7-3 with TRBJ2-2; D is perhaps TRBD1 (8 bases). Germline V gives CDR1 SGHTA, CDR2 FQGTGA. The CDR3 spans 16 residues. V was clipped by 7 bases and J by 1 base, with 16 bases between them. For the CDR3, the DNA is TGTGCCAGCACCATGGGAGGGACAGGGAACACCGGGGAGCTGTTTTTT. Amino acids: CASTMGGTGNTGELFF.

The V and J genes are TRBV11-2 and TRBJ2-5; the D is unclear. V was trimmed by 2 bases and J by 8 bases, leaving 9 bases between them. CDR1 SGHAT and CDR2 FQNNGV come from the germline V gene. The CDR3 sequence is 12 residues long. Here the CDR3 DNA reads TGTGCCAGCAGCTTAAGCCAGCTCACCCAGTACTTC. This encodes CASSLSQLTQYF.

The V gene is TRBV13, the J gene TRBJ1-2, with D unclear. The CDR3 totals 13 residues. Germline lookup yields CDR1 PRHDT and CDR2 FYEKMQ (reference sequence). Trimming left V 0 bases short and J 2 bases short, with 4 bases between. The CDR3 DNA reads TGTGCCAGCAGCTTAGGACAGAACTATGGCTACACCTTC. It specifies CASSLGQNYGYTF.

The chain employs TRBV7-3 and TRBJ2-3; 16 positions match TRBD2. The CDR3 loop spans 16 amino acids. With 4 bases clipped from V and 4 bases from J, the junction kept 2 bases outside the gene matches. The germline gives CDR1 SGHTA, CDR2 FQGTGA. In DNA, the CDR3 is TGTGCCAGCAGCTCGGGACTAGCGGGGGGGCCAGATACGCAGTATTTT. Its protein is CASSSGLAGGPDTQYF.

This clone occurred once. This rearrangement joins TRBV7-2 to TRBJ1-1; 9 nucleotides align to TRBD1. The CDR3 sequence is 14 residues long. V lost 5 bases to trimming and J lost 6 bases; unmatched junction nucleotides: 7. The germline V gene has CDR1 SGHTA and CDR2 FQGNSA. CDR3 sequence: CASSLRGQGAEAFF. In DNA, the CDR3 is TGTGCCAGCAGCCTCAGGGGACAGGGAGCTGAAGCTTTCTTT.

In this sample, this clone turned up once. The CDR3 nucleotides are TGTGCCAGCAGCGCCACCCTGGGACAGGGGAAACTGTTTTTT. It encodes CASSATLGQGKLFF. The gene calls are TRBV9 and TRBJ1-4, with 10 bases that match TRBD1. The CDR3 extends over 14 amino acids. Germline-derived CDR1 and CDR2 are SGDLS and YYNGEE. Trimming removed 3 bases from V and 11 bases from J; junction bases left unmatched: 7.

The chain employs TRBV6-5 and TRBJ2-1; a weak D match, TRBD1 (5 bases). V lost 6 bases and J lost 6, with 18 bases in between. This CDR3 comprises 15 residues. Germline CDR1 reads MNHEY; CDR2 reads SVGAGI. The CDR3 protein is CASSQRTPGGNEQFF. CDR3 coding DNA: TGTGCCAGCAGCCAACGGACACCGGGTGGCAATGAGCAGTTCTTC.

The genes are TRBV28 and TRBJ2-2, with 9 bases fitting TRBD1. Germline V CDR1 and CDR2: MDHEN, SYDVKM. This CDR3 contains 15 residues. V lost 6 bases and J lost 5; bases outside the gene matches: 7. CDR3 nucleotide sequence: TGTGCCAGCAGCCTGCGGGACAGGGAAACCGGGGAGCTGTTTTTT. Its translation: CASSLRDRETGELFF.

The gene calls are TRBV13 and TRBJ2-2; no clear D. CDR3 length: 16 amino acids. Trimming shortened V by 3 bases and J by 1 base, and 12 bases separated the two germline ends. Germline loops: CDR1 PRHDT, CDR2 FYEKMQ (reference sequence). In nucleotides, the CDR3 is TGTGCCAGCAGCTTTTTACTCGAAGGGAACACCGGGGAGCTGTTTTTT. It encodes CASSFLLEGNTGELFF. Full variable domain (missing parts from reference TRBV13 and TRBJ2-2): AAGVIQSPRHLIKEKRETATLKCYPIPRHDTVYWYQQGPGQDPQFLISFYEKMQSDKGSIPDRFSAQQFSDYHSELNMSSLELGDSALYFCASSFLLEGNTGELFFGEGSRLTVL.

The chain combines TRBV18 with TRBJ2-5, with 8 bases identical to TRBD2. This CDR3 comprises 15 residues. CDR1 is KGHSH, CDR2 LQKENI, per germline. V lost 2 bases to trimming and J lost 2 bases; unmatched junction nucleotides: 4. CDR3 sequence (DNA): TGTGCCAGCTCACCAATAGCGGGGACACAAGAGACCCAGTACTTC. This sequence encodes CASSPIAGTQETQYF.